This TCR beta chain was profiled in a study of blood T cell repertoires in COVID-19. Overall study: The United States, Italy and Spain were the sources of the acute and convalescent COVID-19 samples.

Germline CDR1 reads SGHKS; CDR2 reads YYEKEE (reference sequence). With 0 bases clipped from V and 3 bases from J, the junction kept 0 bases outside the gene matches. The CDR3 sequence is 15 residues long. Here immunoSEQ multiplex PCR was the method, and the copy in TCRdb shows in-frame clones only, minus some. The sample has fewer than 200,000 clones; 82% are singletons. The table lists this clone with a few counts. The chain has TRBV5-5 and TRBJ1-5, with 10 bases aligning to TRBD1. The sequenced material came from peripheral blood. The TCR originated in a woman in her sixties with COVID-19, enrolled during active disease. The CDR3 loop reads CASSLGQGANQPQHF. In DNA form, the CDR3 reads TGTGCCAGCAGCTTGGGACAGGGGGCCAATCAGCCCCAGCATTTT.